This T cell receptor (beta chain) was identified in a study of blood T cells in healthy people across ages. General study findings and limits: A conclusive naive versus antigen-experienced comparison was prevented by the unsorted PBMCs.

There were healthy Caucasian individuals from Russia, aged about 6 to 95, serving as donors. From germline, CDR1 is SQVTM and CDR2 ANQGSEA. This CDR3 region has 14 residues. V shed 5 bases and J shed 1 base, with 12 bases lying between them. It was with a sample-barcoded 5' primer and a J-beta primer mix that a second PCR of about 6 to 12 cycles was run. One entry per CDR3 protein results from TCRdb running MiXCR on the 5' RACE reads. The table lists about 1 million distinct CDR3 sequences, more than 35% of them singletons, with over 15% in the top ten. As concerns this clonotype: Its target is unknown.

This clonotype was sampled from a woman in her sixties or seventies in good health. The sequenced material came from blood. The rearrangement uses TRBV29-1 and TRBJ2-1; the D gene is possibly TRBD2 (5 bases). CDR3 coding DNA: TGCAGCGTTCTGCCAGCGGTTTCCTACAATGAGCAGTTCTTC. Protein product: CSVLPAVSYNEQFF.